The following is a TCR beta chain sequence with its context. Its specificity is unknown. One end of the junction is discordant with germline, which a read error may explain. CDR3 size: 14 residues. Germline V gene lookup returns CDR1 SNHLY and CDR2 FYNNEI. These data belong to a study of cytomegalovirus exposure and HLA in healthy donors. 13 Jbeta primers and 60 Vbeta primers were used for the PCR. TCRdb's table, derived via immunoSEQ multiplex PCR, lists solely in-frame clones and lacks some. The table lists around 240,000 clones, about 80% of them singletons, with 5.4% in the top ten. These donors counted as nominally healthy when sampled, but unrecorded immune exposures were likely. General observations from the study: As confirmed in vitro, a few CMV-associated chains were specific for CMV antigens. The authors later found HLA-associated TCR beta chains more clonally expanded than equally common others.

Sequencing used PBMCs. This chain links TRBV2 with TRBJ1-1; D is undetermined. The TCR originated in a woman in her thirties or forties in good health and CMV-seropositive. The CDR3 DNA follows: TGTGCCAGCAGTGCGCGGCCCCCGAACGCTGAAGCTTTCTTT. Its translation: CASSARPPNAEAFF.